Listed below are T cell receptor beta chains from one sample, sequenced in a study of identifying expanded T cells in peripheral blood. Repertoires were generated with immunoSEQ multiplex PCR, while TCRdb's copy carries only in-frame clones and drops some. The sample includes about 76,000 clones, 70% to 90% of them seen just once. The material sequenced was blood. The receptor set was obtained from a person aged 18 to 70 in good health. The CDR3 runs from the conserved cysteine through the conserved F or W. D genes are given only for firm matches. Clone size is stated in some rows and not others, as once, few, many or a class when expanded.

>.|TRBJ2-1|.|TRBV15
CATGISGVEQFF
TGTGCCACCGGAATTAGTGGGGTTGAGCAGTTCTTC
>TRBD2|TRBJ2-7|few|TRBV6-1
CASSVGRLASEQYF
TGTGCCAGCAGTGTGGGCAGACTAGCTAGCGAGCAGTACTTC
>.|TRBJ1-1|once|TRBV19
CASSMRAMEAFF
TGTGCCAGTAGTATGCGGGCAATGGAAGCTTTCTTT
>TRBD2|TRBJ2-1|.|TRBV18
CASSPPTLAGANSEQFF
TGTGCCAGCTCACCACCGACTCTAGCGGGAGCTAATAGTGAGCAGTTCTTC
>TRBD2|TRBJ2-7|.|TRBV14
CASSRAGGPGEQYF
TGTGCCAGCAGCCGAGCGGGAGGGCCGGGTGAGCAGTACTTC
>TRBD2|TRBJ2-5|once|TRBV19
CASSLLAGPETQYF
TGTGCCAGTAGTTTACTAGCGGGTCCAGAGACCCAGTACTTC
>TRBD2|TRBJ2-1|.|TRBV28
CASSGTSPYNEQFF
TGTGCCAGCAGCGGGACTAGCCCCTACAATGAGCAGTTCTTC
>.|TRBJ1-5|few|TRBV2
CASSQWGGSQPQHF
TGTGCCAGCAGCCAGTGGGGGGGTAGTCAGCCCCAGCATTTT
>.|TRBJ2-1|.|TRBV11-1
CASSRKQLRSYNEQFF
TGTGCCAGCAGCCGGAAACAGCTACGCTCCTACAATGAGCAGTTCTTC
>TRBD2|TRBJ2-3|.|TRBV7-3
CASSLTSGNADTQYF
TGTGCCAGCAGCTTAACTAGCGGGAACGCAGATACGCAGTATTTT
>TRBD2|TRBJ2-1|.|TRBV29-1
CSVLGLAGYNEQFF
TGCAGCGTGCTCGGGCTAGCGGGATACAATGAGCAGTTCTTC
>TRBD1|TRBJ1-4|.|TRBV9
CASSGTGNVNEKLFF
TGTGCCAGCAGCGGGACAGGGAACGTTAATGAAAAACTGTTTTTT
>.|TRBJ1-2|.|TRBV11-2
CASSSGPQLYGYTF
TGTGCCAGCAGCTCGGGACCCCAGCTCTATGGCTACACCTTC
>TRBD2|TRBJ2-7|once|TRBV28
CASSWDSISREGLAEGYEQYF
TGTGCCAGCAGTTGGGACAGCATTTCACGAGAGGGACTAGCGGAGGGCTACGAGCAGTACTTC
>TRBD1|TRBJ1-4|.|TRBV27
CASSFLDRVGEKLFF
TGTGCCAGCAGTTTCTTGGACAGGGTGGGGGAAAAACTGTTTTTT
>.|TRBJ1-2|.|TRBV10-1
CASNSAGYYGYTF
TGCGCCAGCAACTCGGCGGGCTACTATGGCTACACCTTC
>.|TRBJ2-7|.|TRBV5-6
CASSLRYEQYF
TGTGCCAGCAGCCTCCGCTACGAGCAGTACTTC
>TRBD2|TRBJ2-5|.|TRBV4-3
CASSQEGGRALSETQYF
TGCGCCAGCAGCCAAGAGGGCGGGAGGGCCCTCAGTGAGACCCAGTACTTC
>.|TRBJ2-7|.|TRBV6-5
CASRPSSYEQYF
TGTGCCAGCAGACCGAGCTCCTACGAGCAGTACTTC
>.|TRBJ2-7|.|TRBV5-5
CASSLTVYEQYF
TGTGCCAGCAGCTTGACCGTCTACGAGCAGTACTTC
>.|TRBJ1-1|.|TRBV2
CASSDYLVREAFF
TGTGCCAGCAGTGATTATTTGGTCAGGGAAGCTTTCTTT
>TRBD2|TRBJ2-7|once|TRBV5-1
CASSKDTGTSNYEQYF
TGCGCCAGCAGCAAAGATACCGGGACTAGTAACTACGAGCAGTACTTC